This paragraph covers one T cell receptor (beta chain) sequence. Its antigen is undetermined. CDR1 MDHEN and CDR2 SYDVKM come from the germline V gene. The CDR3 runs 12 residues. V lost 8 bases to trimming and J lost 5 bases, with 12 bases between them. The entry originates in a study of shared clonotypes between healthy human individuals. Findings and caveats of the study: The naive CD4 repertoires of a handful of donors were compared, and around 5% of clonotypes were shared.

TCRdb's copy holds only in-frame clones and misses some; the assay was immunoSEQ multiplex PCR. The repertoire holds over 1.5 million clones, with under 99% as singletons. This receptor was taken from a man in his thirties or forties in good health. V gene TRBV28 combines with J gene TRBJ1-2, with D possibly matching TRBD1 (6 bases). Sequencing input: naive CD4+ T cells sorted from blood. Regarding subset: CD45RA+ positively selected. The CDR3 here is CASDTGYYGYTF. In nucleotides, the CDR3 is TGTGCCAGCGATACAGGGTATTATGGCTACACCTTC.